This record concerns one T cell receptor (beta chain) sequence. The data were taken from a study of blood T cell repertoires in COVID-19. Across the whole study: Donors in the United States, Italy and Spain gave samples during acute or convalescent COVID-19. T cells, B-cell-depleted T cells, or PBMCs provided the cDNA or gDNA that served as material.

There are 14 residues in the CDR3. The V gene's germline CDR1 is LNHDA and CDR2 SQIVND (reference sequence). Between the trimmed V and J ends, which lost 3 bases and 4 bases, there was a span of 12 bases. In the original workflow: Nucleated cell number was recorded as an estimate derived from reference gene primer amplification. Assay: immunoSEQ multiplex PCR; the TCRdb copy retains only in-frame clones and omits some. V, J and clone size are those of that table, while D and trimming were read from the DNA. The data contain more than 6,500 clones, roughly 83% of them singletons. The chain joins TRBV19 to TRBJ1-2, with D perhaps TRBD1 (6 bases). The sequenced sample was peripheral blood. The source is a woman aged 55-75 years with active COVID-19. The CDR3: CASSIWGGPYGYTF. The CDR3 nucleotides are TGTGCCAGTAGTATTTGGGGGGGGCCCTATGGCTACACCTTC.